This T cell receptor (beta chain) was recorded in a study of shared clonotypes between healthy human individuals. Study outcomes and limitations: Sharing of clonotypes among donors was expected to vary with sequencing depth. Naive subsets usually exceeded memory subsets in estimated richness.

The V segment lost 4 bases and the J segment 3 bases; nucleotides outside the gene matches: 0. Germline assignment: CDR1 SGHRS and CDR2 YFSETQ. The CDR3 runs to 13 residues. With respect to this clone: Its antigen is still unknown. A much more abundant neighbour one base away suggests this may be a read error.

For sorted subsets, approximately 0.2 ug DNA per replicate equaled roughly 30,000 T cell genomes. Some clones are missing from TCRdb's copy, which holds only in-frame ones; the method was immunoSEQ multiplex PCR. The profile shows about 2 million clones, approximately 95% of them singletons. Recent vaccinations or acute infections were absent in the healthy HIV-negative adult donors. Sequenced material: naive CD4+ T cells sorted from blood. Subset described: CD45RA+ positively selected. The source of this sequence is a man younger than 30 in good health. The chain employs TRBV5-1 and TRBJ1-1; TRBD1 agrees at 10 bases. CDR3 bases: TGCGCCAGCAGCGGACAGGGGGACACTGAAGCTTTCTTT. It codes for CASSGQGDTEAFF.